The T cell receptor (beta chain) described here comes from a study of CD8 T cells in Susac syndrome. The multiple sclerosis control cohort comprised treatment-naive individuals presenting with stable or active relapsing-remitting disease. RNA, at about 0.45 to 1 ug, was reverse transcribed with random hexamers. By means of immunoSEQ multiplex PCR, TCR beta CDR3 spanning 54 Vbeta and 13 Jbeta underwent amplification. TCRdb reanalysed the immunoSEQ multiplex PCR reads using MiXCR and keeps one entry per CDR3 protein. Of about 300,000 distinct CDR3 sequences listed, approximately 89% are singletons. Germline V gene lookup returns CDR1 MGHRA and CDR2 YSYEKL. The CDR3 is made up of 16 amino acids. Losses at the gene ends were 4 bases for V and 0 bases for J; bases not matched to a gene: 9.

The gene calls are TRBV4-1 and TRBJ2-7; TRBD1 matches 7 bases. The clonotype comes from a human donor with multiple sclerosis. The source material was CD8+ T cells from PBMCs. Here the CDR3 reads CASSPLLDRSSYEQYF. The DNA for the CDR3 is TGCGCCAGCAGCCCTCTCCTGGACAGGAGCTCCTACGAGCAGTACTTC.